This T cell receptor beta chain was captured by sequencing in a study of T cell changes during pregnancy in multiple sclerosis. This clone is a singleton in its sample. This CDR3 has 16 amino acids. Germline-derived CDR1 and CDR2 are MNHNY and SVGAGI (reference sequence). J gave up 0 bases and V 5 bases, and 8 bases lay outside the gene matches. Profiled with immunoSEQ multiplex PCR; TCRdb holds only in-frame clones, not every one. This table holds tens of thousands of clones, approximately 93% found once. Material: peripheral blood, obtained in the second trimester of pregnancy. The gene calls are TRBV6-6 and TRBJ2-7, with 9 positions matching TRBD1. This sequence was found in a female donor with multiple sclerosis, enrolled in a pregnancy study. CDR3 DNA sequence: TGTGCCAGCAGTCAGCCGGGACAGGGTAGCTCCTACGAGCAGTACTTC. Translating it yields CASSQPGQGSSYEQYF.